This entry features one TCR beta chain sequence. Its antigen is still unknown. TCRB transcripts that were expressed got sequenced, as all of the isolated RNA had been reverse transcribed. Measured with immunoSEQ multiplex PCR; TCRdb has only the in-frame clones, and not every one. Of more than 100,000 clones listed, approximately 30% are singletons. The CDR3 consists of 16 residues. Germline V gives CDR1 GTSNPN, CDR2 SVGIG (reference sequence). V lost 3 bases and J lost 7; bases outside the gene matches: 9. This sample was taken from a study of beta chain features in type 1 diabetes. Study at large: The examined sorted cells totaled around 100,000,000 across samples. Study-wide results and limits: Type 1 diabetes patients showed a moderate but significant shortening of TCRB CDR3s in all four CD4+ subsets. PCR might show a preference for shorter templates, equally across patients and controls.

This TCR derives from a young woman with type 1 diabetes. The sequenced sample was central memory CD4+ T cells from blood. The chain couples TRBV30 to TRBJ2-2, with 12 bases matching TRBD1. The CDR3 DNA sequence: TGTGCCTGGAGGGCCGGGACAGGGGGCTTTGGCGGGGAGCTGTTTTTT. This codes for CAWRAGTGGFGGELFF.